This T cell receptor (beta chain) was sequenced for a study of blood T cells in healthy people across ages. A second PCR, run for about 7 to 11 cycles, used a sample-barcoded 5' primer plus a J-beta primer mix. Using its own MiXCR run on the 5' RACE reads, TCRdb lists one record per CDR3 protein. There are some 1,500,000 distinct CDR3 sequences in the sample; approximately 42% occur only once, and under 5% lies in the top ten. They isolated at least 6.5 million PBMCs from each sample. Concerning this clonotype itself: Its antigen is undetermined.

V gave up 6 bases and J gave up 6 bases; unmatched junction bases: 11. Germline V gene lookup returns CDR1 SQVTM and CDR2 ANQGSEA. CDR3 size: 14 residues. General study points: Among long-lived donors, naive CD4+ cells were more numerous and diversity higher than in aged donors. Age advanced and TCR beta diversity per million T cells fell, roughly linearly.

This TCR came from a woman between 18 and 29 years old in good health. The chain joins TRBV29-1 to TRBJ2-1; 7 bases map to TRBD1. The material sequenced was blood. The CDR3 sequence is CSVVEGAGGNEQFF. The CDR3 DNA is TGCAGCGTCGTTGAGGGGGCAGGGGGCAATGAGCAGTTCTTC.